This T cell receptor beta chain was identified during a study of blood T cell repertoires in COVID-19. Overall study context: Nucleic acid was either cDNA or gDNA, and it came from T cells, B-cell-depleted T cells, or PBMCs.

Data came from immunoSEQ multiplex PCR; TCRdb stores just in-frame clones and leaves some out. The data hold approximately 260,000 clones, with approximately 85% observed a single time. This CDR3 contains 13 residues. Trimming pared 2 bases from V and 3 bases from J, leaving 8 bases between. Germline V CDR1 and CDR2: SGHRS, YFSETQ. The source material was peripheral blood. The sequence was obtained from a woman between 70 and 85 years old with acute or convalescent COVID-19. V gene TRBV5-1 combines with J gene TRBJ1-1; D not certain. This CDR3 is CASSFVVDTEAFF. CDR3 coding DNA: TGCGCCAGCAGCTTTGTAGTGGACACTGAAGCTTTCTTT.